This T cell receptor (beta chain) was found in a study of beta chain features in type 1 diabetes (dated by TCRdb to between 2017 and 2018). Study-wide context: Mean age, gender distribution, total cell number and subset yield were not different between patients and healthy donors. Across all samples, 90 million to 130 million sorted cells were examined, and cell number per subset correlated strongly with RNA yield. In the study, TCRB repertoires of sorted circulating CD4+ T cell subsets from recently diagnosed type 1 diabetes patients were compared with those of matched healthy donors. Whereas all 28 donors provided naive and central memory subsets, regulatory and stem cell-like memory subsets were isolated from just 8 patients and roughly eight healthy donors.

Inclusive of the bounding cysteine and phenylalanine, the CDR3 is 14 residues long. Only the CDR3 portion is preserved as DNA: 42 bases, with reading frame beginning at the first base. The germline V gene yields KGHSH for CDR1 and LQKENI for CDR2. The junction shows trimming of 3 bases on V and 4 bases on J, plus 12 bases between the germline ends. On the study overall, not on this receptor specifically: Because the HLA sub-analyses included only small numbers of individuals, any influence of HLA type on TCRB rearrangement was left unresolved. Shorter templates might be favored by PCR, yet because patient and control samples were amplified and corrected together, any such skew would affect both groups equally. Because cDNA was sequenced instead of genomic DNA, activated cells with high expression could be over-represented, although the groups did not differ in activation or CD3 levels. At VDJ recombination sites, type 1 diabetes patients had fewer insertions and more deleted nucleotides, which implies abnormalities in thymic rearrangement. Naive, central memory and regulatory TCRB repertoires appeared to be more similar among patients than among healthy donors. A moderate but significant shortening of TCRB CDR3 length was observed in type 1 diabetes patients in all four CD4+ subsets.

Each donor gave one peripheral blood draw, roughly 0.12 L on average, collected into heparinised tubes. A BD FACSAria II was used to sort naive, central memory, regulatory and stem cell-like memory CD4+ T cells with a panel that included CD45RO, CCR7, CD25, CD127, CD95 and CD27. Every sorted population had a purity above 95%. PBMCs were separated immediately by Lymphoprep density gradient centrifugation and were stained directly, without being cultured. To minimize batch effects, samples were stained and sorted in pairs, one healthy donor with one patient per experiment. Of note for this clone: Which antigen it targets is not known. No quality values exist for individual bases; no much larger clone is one base distant.

The entire isolated RNA was reverse transcribed using the High Capacity cDNA Reverse Transcription Kit, and thus expressed TCRB transcripts were sequenced. Naive, central memory and regulatory T cell samples underwent deep immunoSEQ sequencing, averaging around 3.6 million total reads per sample. After sorted cells were lysed in RLT buffer, RNA was extracted with DNase-treated RNeasy Micro or Mini kits, with the choice depending on cell number. To prevent cross-contamination, every cell subset was processed on its own, while patient and healthy donor samples were processed together. The immunoSEQ multiplex PCR was used to amplify TCRB sequences from cDNA, yielding 87-bp fragments that span the CDR3 region. Amplicons were sequenced on the Illumina HiSeq platform. The published analysis was carried out like this. Synthetic template baselines were used to correct PCR bias computationally, reads within Hamming distance 2 were collapsed together, and singletons that could not be merged were discarded. By aligning reads against IMGT, V, D and J genes, CDR3 length, and insertions or deletions at six rearrangement sites were assigned. Within each subset, clonotype counts were normalized to the number of sorted cells before true diversity and Gini coefficients were calculated with the tcR R package. The overlap coefficient, calculated on TCRB nucleotide sequences, was used to quantify repertoire sharing. TCRdb limited this immuneACCESS table to in-frame rearrangements with V and J called. A share of clones is missing; checked studies link under half to unresolved V genes, and the rest is unexplained. For V, J and clone size, that table is used; D and trimming come from the DNA. The sample includes about 150,000 clones, with 10% to 15% observed a single time. 1.3% of the sample lies in the top ten.

The sequencing input was central memory CD4+ T cells from blood. The TCR comes from a man in his late teens or twenties with type 1 diabetes. The chain uses TRBV18 and TRBJ1-2; no D gene can be assigned with confidence. The DNA is TGTGCCAGCTCACCCACACCAGTCGGCTATGGCTACACCTTC. Translated, it gives CASSPTPVGYGYTF.